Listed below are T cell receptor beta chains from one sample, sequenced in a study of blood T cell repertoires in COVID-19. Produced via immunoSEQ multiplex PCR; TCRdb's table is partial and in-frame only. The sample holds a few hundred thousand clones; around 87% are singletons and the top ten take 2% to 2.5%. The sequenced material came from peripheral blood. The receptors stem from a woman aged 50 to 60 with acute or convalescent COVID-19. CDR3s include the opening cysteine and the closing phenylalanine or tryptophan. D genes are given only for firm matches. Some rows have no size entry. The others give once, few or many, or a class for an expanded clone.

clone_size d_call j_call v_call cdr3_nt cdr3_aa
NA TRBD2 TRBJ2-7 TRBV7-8 TGTGCCAGCAACACCGCGGAGAGACTAGCGGGTGGCGGCGAGCAGTACTTC CASNTAERLAGGGEQYF
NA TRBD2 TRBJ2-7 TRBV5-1 TGCGCCAGCAGCTCCGGGACTAGCGGGACCTACGAGCAGTACTTC CASSSGTSGTYEQYF
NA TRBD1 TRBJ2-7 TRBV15 TGTGCCACCGCCGGGACAGGGGCGGGCGAGCAGTACTTC CATAGTGAGEQYF
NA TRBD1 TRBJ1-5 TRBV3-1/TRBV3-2 TGTGCCAGCAGCCAGCAGGGGGCACAGCCCCAGCATTTT CASSQQGAQPQHF
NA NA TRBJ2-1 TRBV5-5 TGTGCCAGCAGCTTGGAGTGGGCCTCCCTTTACAATGAGCAGTTCTTC CASSLEWASLYNEQFF
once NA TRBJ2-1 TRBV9 TGTGCCAGCAGCGTCAGTGGGAGTTTCAATGAGCAGTTCTTC CASSVSGSFNEQFF
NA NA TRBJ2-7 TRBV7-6 TGTGCCAGCAGCGAAGCGTGGCGGGGCTACGAGCAGTACTTC CASSEAWRGYEQYF
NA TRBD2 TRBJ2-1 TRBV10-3 TGTGCCATCAGCGATTTTATGAGCGGGAGGGCCGCTGAGCAGTTCTTC CAISDFMSGRAAEQFF
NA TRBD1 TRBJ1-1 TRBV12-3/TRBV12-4 TGTGCCAGCAGCCCGGGACAGGGTCGGGTAGCTTTCTTT CASSPGQGRVAFF
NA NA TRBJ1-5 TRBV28 TGTGCCAGCAGTCTCTTAGGGGGAAACAATCAGCCCCAGCATTTT CASSLLGGNNQPQHF
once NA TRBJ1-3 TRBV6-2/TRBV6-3 TGTGCCAGCAGTTACGACACCTCGGGGGCTGGAAACACCATATATTTT CASSYDTSGAGNTIYF
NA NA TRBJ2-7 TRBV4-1 TGCGCCAGCAGCCCTTCGACTAGGTTAGCGCAGTACTTC CASSPSTRLAQYF
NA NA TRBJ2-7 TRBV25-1 TGTGCCAGTTCCGAGGGTTACGAGCAGTACTTC CASSEGYEQYF
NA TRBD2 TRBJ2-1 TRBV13 TGTGCCAGCAGCTTTAGCGGGGGCCCTTGGGATGAGCAGTTCTTC CASSFSGGPWDEQFF
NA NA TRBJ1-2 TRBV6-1 TGTGCCAGCAGTGAAGCGTTTACGGGACTCTATGGCTACACCTTC CASSEAFTGLYGYTF
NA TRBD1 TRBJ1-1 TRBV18 TGTGCCAGCTCAGAAACAGGGGCTGAAGCTTTCTTT CASSETGAEAFF
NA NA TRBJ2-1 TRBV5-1 TGCGCCAGCAGCTTGGTACTATCCTCCTACAATGAGCAGTTCTTC CASSLVLSSYNEQFF
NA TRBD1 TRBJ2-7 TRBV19 TGTGCCAGTAGTATTAACGGACAGGCTCACGAGCAGTACTTC CASSINGQAHEQYF
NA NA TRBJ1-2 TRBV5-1 TGCGCCAGCAGCTTAGAGGGAGGGTATGGCTACACCTTC CASSLEGGYGYTF
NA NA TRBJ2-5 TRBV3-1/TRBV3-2 TGTGCCAGCAGCCAACTCCTCCAAGAGACCCAGTACTTC CASSQLLQETQYF
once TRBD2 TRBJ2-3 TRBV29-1 TGCAGCGTTGCCCTAGCGGGATTTATAGAAGATACGCAGTATTTT CSVALAGFIEDTQYF
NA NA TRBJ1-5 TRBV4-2 TGTGCCAGCAGCCAGGAGTTAACAGGGTACAATCAGCCCCAGCATTTT CASSQELTGYNQPQHF
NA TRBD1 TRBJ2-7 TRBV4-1 TGCGCCAGCAGCCAAGATTTAGGGACAGGGTATAGCGAGCAGTACTTC CASSQDLGTGYSEQYF
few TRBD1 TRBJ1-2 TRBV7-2 TGTGCCAGCAGCTTAGCGCTTGGGACAGGGAATGGCTACACCTTC CASSLALGTGNGYTF
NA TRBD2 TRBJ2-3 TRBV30 TGTGCCTGGACCCCTAGCGGCCGGGGGGTAGATACGCAGTATTTT CAWTPSGRGVDTQYF
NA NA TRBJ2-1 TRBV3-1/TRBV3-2 TGTGCCAGCAGCCAAGGTGTTCTAGCGCACAATGAGCAGTTCTTC CASSQGVLAHNEQFF
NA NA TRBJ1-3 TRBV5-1 TGCGCCAGCAGCTTTTTGGCAGGCGGAAACACCATATATTTT CASSFLAGGNTIYF
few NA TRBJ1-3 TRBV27 TGTGCCAGCAGGACTTACCTCAGAGGCTCTGGAAACACCATATATTTT CASRTYLRGSGNTIYF
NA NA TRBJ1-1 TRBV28 TGTGCCAGCACTATACTAACGGGCACTGAAGCTTTCTTT CASTILTGTEAFF
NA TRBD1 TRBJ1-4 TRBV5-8 TGTGCCAGCAGCTTGCCAGGGGGCGGCTTTGGTGAAAAACTGTTTTTT CASSLPGGGFGEKLFF
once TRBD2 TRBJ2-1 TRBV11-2 TGTGCCAGCAGCCCTCTAGCGGGAGGGCGAAATGAGCAGTTCTTC CASSPLAGGRNEQFF
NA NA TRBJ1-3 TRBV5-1 TGCGCCAGCAGCTTGGCTCCCACAACTGGAAACACCATATATTTT CASSLAPTTGNTIYF
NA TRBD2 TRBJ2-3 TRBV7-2 TGTGCCAGCAGCTCTCTCCGGGGGGGCACAGATACGCAGTATTTT CASSSLRGGTDTQYF
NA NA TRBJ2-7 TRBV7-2 TGTGCCAGCAGCTTAGACGGCGGGAACTACGAGCAGTACTTC CASSLDGGNYEQYF
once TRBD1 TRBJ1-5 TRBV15 TGTGCCACCAGCAGAGCACAGGGGGCGTTGAATCAGCCCCAGCATTTT CATSRAQGALNQPQHF
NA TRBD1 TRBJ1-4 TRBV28 TGTGCCAGCAGTTTAGGGGGACAGGGAAATGAAAAACTGTTTTTT CASSLGGQGNEKLFF
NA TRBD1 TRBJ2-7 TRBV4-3 TGCGCCAGCAGCCAATTAGGACAGGGCGCCTACGAGCAGTACTTC CASSQLGQGAYEQYF
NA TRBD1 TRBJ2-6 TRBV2 TGTGCCGCTCGGGTCGGGACAGTCACAGTAACTAACTCTGGGGCCAACGTCCTGACTTTC CAARVGTVTVTNSGANVLTF
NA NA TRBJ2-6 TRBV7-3 TGTGCCAGCAGCTTCGACGGGTCCTTCTCTGGGGCCAACGTCCTGACTTTC CASSFDGSFSGANVLTF
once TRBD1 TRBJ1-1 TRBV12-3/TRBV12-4 TGTGCCAGCAGCCAAACAGGGGATACTGAAGCTTTCTTT CASSQTGDTEAFF
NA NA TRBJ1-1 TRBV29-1 TGCAGCGTTGAACAGATGAACATTGAAGCTTTCTTT CSVEQMNIEAFF
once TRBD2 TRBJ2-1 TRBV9 TGTGCCAGCAGCGTAGGTCTAGGGACTAGCGGGAGAAATGAGCAGTTCTTC CASSVGLGTSGRNEQFF
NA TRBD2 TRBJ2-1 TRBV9 TGTGCCAGCAGCGTAGAAGACCGGGACTACCTCAATGAGCAGTTCTTC CASSVEDRDYLNEQFF
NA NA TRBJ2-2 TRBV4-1 TGCGCCAGCAGCTTCAGACAGCTCGACGACACCGGGGAGCTGTTTTTT CASSFRQLDDTGELFF
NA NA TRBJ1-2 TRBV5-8 TGTGCCAGCAGCTGGGGGGGGTCTGGCTACACCTTC CASSWGGSGYTF
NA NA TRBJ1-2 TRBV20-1 TGCAGTGCTTCCGGGAGTCATGGCTACACCTTC CSASGSHGYTF
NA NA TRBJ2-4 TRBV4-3 TGCGCCAGCAGCCAAGAGTTGGCAGGGGTAGCCCCAAAAAACATTCAGTACTTC CASSQELAGVAPKNIQYF
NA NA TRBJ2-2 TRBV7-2 TGTGCCAGCAGCTTACAGGGGACCACCACCGGGGAGCTGTTTTTT CASSLQGTTTGELFF
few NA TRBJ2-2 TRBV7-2 TGTGCCAGCAGCCCGCGAGAAGCTGGGGAGCTGTTTTTT CASSPREAGELFF
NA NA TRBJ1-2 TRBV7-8 TGTGCCAGCAGCTTCGGGGGGGCGCGAGGCTATGGCTACACCTTC CASSFGGARGYGYTF
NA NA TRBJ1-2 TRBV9 TGTGCCAGCAGCGCCCAATTTCCTACAGGGACCGCCGGCTACACCTTC CASSAQFPTGTAGYTF
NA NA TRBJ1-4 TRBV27 TGTGCCAGCAGTTCGAAACAGGAAGCAACTAATGAAAAACTGTTTTTT CASSSKQEATNEKLFF
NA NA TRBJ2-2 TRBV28 TGTGCCAGCAGCACCAACCGAGTGGCGGAGAACACCGGGGAGCTGTTTTTT CASSTNRVAENTGELFF